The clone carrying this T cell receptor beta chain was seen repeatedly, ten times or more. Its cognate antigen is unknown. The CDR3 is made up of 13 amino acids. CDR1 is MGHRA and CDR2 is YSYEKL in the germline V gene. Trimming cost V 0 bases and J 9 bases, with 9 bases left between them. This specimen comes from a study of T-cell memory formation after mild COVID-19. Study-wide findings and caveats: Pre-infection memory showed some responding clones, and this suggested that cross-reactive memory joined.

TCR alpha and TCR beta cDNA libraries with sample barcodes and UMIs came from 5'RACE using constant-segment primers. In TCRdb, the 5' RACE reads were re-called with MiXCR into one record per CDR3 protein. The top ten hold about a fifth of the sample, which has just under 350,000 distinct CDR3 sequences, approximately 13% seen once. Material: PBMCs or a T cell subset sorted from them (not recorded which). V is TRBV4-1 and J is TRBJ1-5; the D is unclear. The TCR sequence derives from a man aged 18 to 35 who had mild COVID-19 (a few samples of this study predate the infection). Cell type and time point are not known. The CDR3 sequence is CASSQDHVGPQHF. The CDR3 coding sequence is TGCGCCAGCAGCCAAGATCATGTAGGGCCCCAGCATTTT.